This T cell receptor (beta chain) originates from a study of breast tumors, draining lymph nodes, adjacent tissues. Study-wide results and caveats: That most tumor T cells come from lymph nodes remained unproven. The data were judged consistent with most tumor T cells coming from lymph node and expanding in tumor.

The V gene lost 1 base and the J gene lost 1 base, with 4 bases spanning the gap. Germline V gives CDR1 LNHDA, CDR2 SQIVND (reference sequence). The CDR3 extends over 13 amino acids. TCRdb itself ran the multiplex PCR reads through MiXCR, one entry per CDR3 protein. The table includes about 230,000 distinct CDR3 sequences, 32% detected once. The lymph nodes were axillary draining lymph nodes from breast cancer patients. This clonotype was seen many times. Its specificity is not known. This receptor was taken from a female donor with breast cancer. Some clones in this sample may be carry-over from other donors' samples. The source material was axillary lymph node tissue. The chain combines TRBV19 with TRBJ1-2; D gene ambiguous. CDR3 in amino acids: CASSIASNYGYTF. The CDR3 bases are TGTGCCAGTAGTATAGCCAGTAACTATGGCTACACCTTC.